Shown below are 20 T cell receptor beta chains from a single sample sequenced in a study of early T cells in non-severe SARS-CoV-2 infection (dated by TCRdb to the early 2020s). Libraries were prepared through 5' RACE. Sequencing used a NextSeq 500. TCRdb's own reprocessing of the public reads used fastp at Q25 and MiXCR and kept productive beta chains. CDR3 protein sequences are deduplicated, and each keeps its most common genes and DNA. For this sample the table gives about 110,000 distinct CDR3 sequences, of which around 10% were detected only once. The biggest ten clones account for less than 3.5% of the sample. The sample taken for sequencing was whole blood. Receptor source: an adult who was a healthcare worker with PCR-confirmed SARS-CoV-2 infection or an uninfected control (not recorded which).

The table lists this clonotype with many counts. The chain uses TRBV7-9 and TRBJ2-1, with TRBD2 as a possible D gene (5 bases). In germline, CDR1 is SEHNR, CDR2 FQNEAQ (reference sequence). This CDR3 contains 13 residues. Trimming took 1 base from V and 9 from J, leaving 10 bases between them. The CDR3 sequence: CASSLDDGVEQFF. CDR3 sequence (DNA): TGTGCCAGCAGCTTAGATGACGGGGTTGAGCAGTTCTTC.

The chain combines TRBV2 with TRBJ1-2; 7 bases fit TRBD1. J was trimmed by 4 bases and V by 5 bases; bases with no gene match: 7. This CDR3 spans 14 amino acids. Germline CDR1 reads SNHLY; CDR2 reads FYNNEI. CDR3 sequence: CASSSHRGSYGYTF. Written as DNA, the CDR3 is TGTGCCAGCAGTTCACACAGGGGTTCCTATGGCTACACCTTC.

This clonotype was counted between two and nine times. DNA for the CDR3: TGTGCCAGCAGCCGAGGGCTGGGGGATACGCAGTATTTT. It yields the protein CASSRGLGDTQYF. The rearrangement joins TRBV7-2 to TRBJ2-3, with a tentative D call TRBD2 (5 bases). The CDR3 is 13 residues long. Germline CDR1 reads SGHTA; CDR2 reads FQGNSA. V shed 5 bases and J shed 6 bases, with 12 bases lying between them. The whole variable domain, remainder taken from reference TRBV7-2 and TRBJ2-3, is GAGVSQSPSNKVTEKGKDVELRCDPISGHTALYWYRQSLGQGLEFLIYFQGNSAPDKSGLPSDRFSAERTGGSVSTLTIQRTQQEDSAVYLCASSRGLGDTQYFGPGTRLTVL.

The gene calls are TRBV29-1 and TRBJ1-3; the D is unclear. Trimming removed 2 bases from V and 2 bases from J, with 7 bases in between. CDR3 size: 13 residues. Per the germline V gene, CDR1 is SQVTM and CDR2 is ANQGSEA. The CDR3 nucleotides are TGCAGCGTTGAATCGGCGACTGGAAACACCATATATTTT. It is translated as CSVESATGNTIYF.

This clonotype was found many times. This chain links TRBV11-2 with TRBJ2-3, with D maybe TRBD1 (5 bases). Germline V CDR1 and CDR2: SGHAT, FQNNGV. The V and J ends lost 5 bases and 4 bases respectively, with 16 bases between them. CDR3 length: 15 amino acids. The CDR3 reads CASSPVLQGSDTQYF. CDR3 nucleotides: TGTGCCAGCAGCCCTGTACTCCAGGGCTCAGATACGCAGTATTTT.

The chain uses TRBV20-1 and TRBJ1-3; possibly TRBD1 for D (6 bases). The CDR3 covers 16 residues. V was shortened by 3 bases and J by 5 bases, with 20 bases between the two germline ends. Germline loops: CDR1 DFQATT, CDR2 SNEGSKA (reference sequence). CDR3 protein: CSARGTAGGQRNTIYF. CDR3 DNA: TGCAGTGCTAGGGGGACCGCCGGGGGCCAACGAAACACCATATATTTT.

This clonotype showed up just a few times. This sequence joins TRBV29-1 and TRBJ1-3; D gene unclear. The CDR3 contains 8 residues. V was trimmed by 5 bases and J by 9 bases, leaving 2 bases between them. The germline V gene has CDR1 SQVTM and CDR2 ANQGSEA. As DNA, the CDR3 is TGCAGCGTTTGCACCATATATTTT. Translated, it gives CSVCTIYF.

A remark on this clonotype: A much larger clone lies one base from this, so it may be a read error. The chain carries TRBV3-1 and TRBJ2-1; 7 bases are shared with TRBD2. The CDR3 has 16 amino acids. In germline, CDR1 is LGHDT, CDR2 YNNKEL (reference sequence). V was clipped by 4 bases and J by 4 bases; unmatched bases: 10. The CDR3 spells CASSRIVCGGYNEQFF. CDR3 bases: TGTGCCAGCAGCCGAATTGTGTGCGGGGGATACAATGAGCAGTTCTTC.

This chain joins TRBV29-1 and TRBJ2-7; D is tentatively TRBD1 or TRBD2 (5 bases each). The germline V and J ends were trimmed by 4 bases and 5 bases, with 12 bases remaining between them. This CDR3 is built from 12 residues. CDR1 SQVTM and CDR2 ANQGSEA come from the germline V gene. The CDR3 bases are TGCAGCGTTGTTTGGGGGTCGGACGAGCAGTACTTC. Residues: CSVVWGSDEQYF.

The chain is built from TRBV5-1 and TRBJ2-1; possible D gene TRBD2, 6 bases. The CDR3 runs 13 residues. Trimming shortened V by 3 bases and J by 5 bases, and 9 bases separated the two germline ends. Germline CDR1 is SGHRS and CDR2 is YFSETQ. This chain's CDR3 is CASSSGLHNEQFF. CDR3 sequence (DNA): TGCGCCAGCAGCTCGGGACTTCACAATGAGCAGTTCTTC.

This chain uses TRBV19 with TRBJ2-1, with D hard to call. This CDR3 region has 15 residues. Germline V gene sequence: CDR1 LNHDA, CDR2 SQIVND (reference sequence). Trimming removed 3 bases at V and 0 bases at J, with 9 bases between. CDR3 region: CASSITVLSYNEQFF. The CDR3 region has the DNA TGTGCCAGTAGTATTACGGTTCTCTCCTACAATGAGCAGTTCTTC.

The chain recombines TRBV20-1 with TRBJ2-2, with TRBD1 matching over 8 bases. The CDR3 contains 17 residues. The germline V gene encodes CDR1 DFQATT and CDR2 SNEGSKA (reference sequence). V trimming: 0 bases; J trimming: 1 base; junction bases outside the gene matches: 7. This CDR3 reads CSARDRQGALNTGELFF. The CDR3 DNA reads TGCAGTGCTAGAGATCGTCAGGGGGCCTTGAACACCGGGGAGCTGTTTTTT.

There are many counts of this clonotype. V gene TRBV28 combines with J gene TRBJ1-6; D remains unclear. Trimming pared 7 bases from V and 3 bases from J, leaving 10 bases between. This CDR3 spans 14 amino acids. CDR1 is MDHEN and CDR2 is SYDVKM in the germline V gene. The CDR3 DNA is TGTGCCAGCACCCCTCTGGGCTATAATTCACCCCTCCACTTT. As protein: CASTPLGYNSPLHF.

This clonotype was observed a few times. The chain uses TRBV6-1 and TRBJ2-2, with D possibly called TRBD1 or TRBD2 (5 bases each). With 8 bases removed from V and 2 bases from J, the gap between germline ends came to 15 bases. CDR3 length equals 15 residues. The germline V gene has CDR1 MNHNS and CDR2 SASEGT. CDR3: CASGAEGPNTGELFF. DNA for the CDR3: TGTGCCAGCGGCGCAGAGGGGCCAAACACCGGGGAGCTGTTTTTT.

This clonotype was counted at least ten times. Mismatch with germline at one junction end may stem from a read error. The J gene is TRBJ2-3, the V gene TRBV2; D may match TRBD1 or TRBD2 (5 bases each). The CDR3 spans 13 residues. Looked up from germline, CDR1 is SNHLY and CDR2 is FYNNEI. CDR3 in DNA: TGTGCCAGCAGTGAAGATCTGGGACCCACCAGTTTTTTT. This gives the protein CASSEDLGPTSFF.

This clonotype was found a few times. The chain has TRBV2 and TRBJ1-4; D ambiguous. Germline CDR1 reads SNHLY; CDR2 reads FYNNEI. Trimming took off 7 bases at V and 10 bases at J, with 13 bases between the two ends. The CDR3 spans 12 residues. The CDR3 here is CASTPQEGKLFF. The CDR3 DNA sequence: TGTGCCAGCACCCCCCAGGAGGGAAAACTGTTTTTT.

V gene TRBV7-3 combines with J gene TRBJ2-2; no definite D call. Germline V lookup: CDR1 SGHTA, CDR2 FQGTGA. The CDR3 loop spans 15 amino acids. Trimming took 4 bases from V and 0 from J, leaving 9 bases between them. The CDR3 sequence: CASSSFTTNTGELFF. CDR3 sequence (DNA): TGTGCCAGCAGCTCTTTCACCACGAACACCGGGGAGCTGTTTTTT.

CDR3 protein: CAWSPPLDSRGTIYF. In nucleotides, the CDR3 is TGTGCCTGGAGTCCCCCCCTCGACAGCCGCGGGACCATATATTTT. The chain links TRBV30 to TRBJ1-3; possible D gene TRBD1, 5 bases. The V gene lost 2 bases and the J gene lost 10 bases, with 21 bases spanning the gap. Germline V lookup: CDR1 GTSNPN, CDR2 SVGIG (reference sequence). The CDR3 is made up of 15 amino acids.

J is TRBJ1-6 and V is TRBV12-3 or TRBV12-4; D remains ambiguous. V was clipped by 2 bases and J by 4 bases, with 9 bases between them. CDR3 length equals 15 residues. Here the CDR3 reads CASSLRKSYNSPLHF. In DNA, the CDR3 is TGTGCCAGCAGTTTACGAAAGTCTTATAATTCACCCCTCCACTTT.

The chain has TRBV5-5 and TRBJ1-6, with D perhaps matching TRBD1 (5 bases). CDR1 and CDR2 (germline): SGHKS, YYEKEE (reference sequence). This CDR3 has 14 amino acids. With 2 bases removed from V and 10 bases from J, the gap between germline ends came to 13 bases. The CDR3 spells CASSFQGPQSPLHF. The CDR3 DNA is TGTGCCAGCAGCTTTCAGGGTCCACAATCACCCCTCCACTTT.